This TCR beta chain derives from a study of T cell repertoires in cytomegalovirus infection. TCRdb ran MiXCR on the reads and lists one entry per CDR3 protein. The sample has around 740,000 distinct CDR3 sequences, 35% to 45% seen once. This clonotype was recorded many times. Its antigen remains unidentified. Germline V gives CDR1 SGHTA, CDR2 FQGNSA. The trim removed 5 bases at V and 1 base at J, leaving 9 bases unmatched. The CDR3 covers 16 residues. General study points: CMV carriers with the relevant HLA were identified by cumulative public TCR beta family frequency.

The receptor was isolated from a human donor in good health (CMV status not recorded). Some clones in this sample may be carry-over from other donors' samples. This chain links TRBV7-2 with TRBJ2-5; 8 bases line up with TRBD2. The sequencing sample was made of PBMCs. CDR3: CASSRGAGEPQETQYF. DNA of the CDR3: TGTGCCAGCAGCCGGGGAGCGGGGGAACCCCAAGAGACCCAGTACTTC. Filled out from reference TRBV7-2 and TRBJ2-5, the complete variable domain reads GAGVSQSPSNKVTEKGKDVELRCDPISGHTALYWYRQSLGQGLEFLIYFQGNSAPDKSGLPSDRFSAERTGGSVSTLTIQRTQQEDSAVYLCASSRGAGEPQETQYFGPGTRLLVL.